A selection of T cell receptor beta chains follows, all from one sample in a study of regulatory T cells in long-lasting Graves disease. TCRdb itself ran the multiplex PCR reads through MiXCR, one entry per CDR3 protein. This table holds approximately 400,000 distinct CDR3 sequences, 15% found once. The same specimen was also included in a second study, on T cells in Graves' hyperthyroidism and ophthalmopathy.

Sequencing used peripheral blood mononuclear cells (PBMCs), obtained at new diagnosis, from a patient treated with antithyroid drugs. The source is a woman aged 40 to 50 with Graves disease. CDR3s include the opening cysteine and the closing phenylalanine or tryptophan. The D gene is left open where the match is weak. Some rows mark clone size as missing; the rest say once, few, many or name a class of expanded clone.

v_gene,abundance,j_gene,len,d_gene,CDR3aa,CDR3nt
TRBV12-3/TRBV12-4,.,TRBJ2-7,14,.,CASRDGQADYEQYF,TGTGCCAGCAGAGACGGGCAGGCGGACTACGAGCAGTACTTC
TRBV12-3/TRBV12-4,many,TRBJ2-3,16,TRBD1,CASSLTRTGDVYTQYF,TGTGCCAGCAGTTTGACGAGGACAGGGGATGTTTATACGCAGTATTTT
TRBV6-5,many,TRBJ1-1,14,TRBD1,CASSFRTGLAEAFF,TGTGCCAGCAGTTTCCGGACAGGGTTGGCTGAAGCTTTCTTT
TRBV2,many,TRBJ2-7,13,.,CASSQRPAYEQYF,TGTGCCAGCAGCCAACGCCCTGCCTACGAGCAGTACTTC
TRBV5-1,few,TRBJ2-1,13,.,CASSSEGFNEQFF,TGCGCCAGCAGCTCAGAGGGTTTCAATGAGCAGTTCTTC
TRBV5-1,.,TRBJ2-1,14,TRBD2,CASSTSGVHNEQFF,TGCGCCAGCAGCACAAGCGGGGTTCACAATGAGCAGTTCTTC
TRBV11-2,many,TRBJ1-1,13,.,CASSLVRSPEAFF,TGTGCCAGCAGCTTAGTGAGAAGCCCTGAAGCTTTCTTT
TRBV6-1,many,TRBJ2-5,13,TRBD1,CATSRTGEETQYF,TGTGCCACCTCAAGGACAGGGGAAGAGACCCAGTACTTC
TRBV20-1,many,TRBJ2-7,15,TRBD1,CSAENSGQAFHEQYF,TGCAGTGCGGAGAACTCGGGACAGGCTTTCCACGAGCAGTACTTC
TRBV28,many,TRBJ1-5,14,.,CASSFDRSDQPQHF,TGTGCCAGCAGTTTTGACAGATCAGATCAGCCCCAGCATTTT
TRBV30,many,TRBJ2-1,14,TRBD2,CAWSSGLADNEQFF,TGTGCCTGGAGTTCGGGACTAGCGGACAATGAGCAGTTCTTC
TRBV11-3,many,TRBJ2-7,15,TRBD2,CASSPSGSWNYEQYF,TGTGCCAGCAGTCCTAGCGGGAGCTGGAACTACGAGCAGTACTTC
TRBV9,few,TRBJ2-1,15,.,CASSVGGGSYNEQFF,TGTGCCAGCAGCGTAGGAGGGGGGAGCTACAATGAGCAGTTCTTC
TRBV6-1,many,TRBJ1-2,14,TRBD1,CASSVTRTGDGYTF,TGTGCCAGCAGCGTGACAAGGACAGGGGATGGCTACACCTTC
TRBV12-5,many,TRBJ1-1,14,.,CASGLVQEKTEAFF,TGTGCTAGTGGTTTGGTACAGGAGAAGACTGAAGCTTTCTTT
TRBV7-2,few,TRBJ1-4,14,TRBD1,CASSFTRTGEKLFF,TGTGCCAGCAGCTTTACCCGGACAGGAGAAAAACTGTTTTTT
TRBV9,.,TRBJ2-5,17,.,CASSVGSRIGAMGTQYF,TGTGCCAGCAGCGTAGGTTCAAGGATTGGCGCTATGGGGACCCAGTACTTC
TRBV18,few,TRBJ2-7,14,TRBD2,CASSPGGITYEQYF,TGTGCCAGCTCACCCGGGGGGATAACCTACGAGCAGTACTTC
TRBV16,many,TRBJ2-1,16,.,CASSQVGRGNYNEQFF,TGTGCCAGCAGCCAAGTGGGCAGGGGTAACTACAATGAGCAGTTCTTC
TRBV28,many,TRBJ2-5,13,.,CASSLALAETQYF,TGTGCCAGCAGTTTAGCTCTAGCGGAGACCCAGTACTTC
TRBV7-9,many,TRBJ2-7,15,TRBD2,CASSTSGTRAGEQYF,TGTGCCAGCAGCACTAGCGGGACCCGGGCGGGGGAGCAGTACTTC
TRBV10-2,many,TRBJ2-5,14,TRBD1,CASTEAGGQETQYF,TGCGCCAGCACCGAGGCAGGGGGCCAAGAGACCCAGTACTTC
TRBV18,many,TRBJ2-2,16,TRBD2,CASSPRAGVDTGELFF,TGTGCCAGCTCACCACGGGCGGGAGTGGACACCGGGGAGCTGTTTTTT
TRBV5-5,many,TRBJ1-6,14,.,CASSLASQPTALHF,TGTGCCAGCAGCTTGGCCTCTCAGCCGACAGCCCTCCACTTT